The source of this T cell receptor (beta chain) is a study of blood T cell repertoires in COVID-19. Per the germline V gene, CDR1 is MNHNS and CDR2 is SASEGT. This CDR3 has 14 residues. V lost 1 base to trimming and J lost 6 bases; unmatched junction nucleotides: 4. As processed by the authors: By means of reference gene primer amplification, nucleated cell counts were estimated. This table comes from immunoSEQ multiplex PCR, and its TCRdb copy is limited to in-frame clones, with some not included. Clone size and V and J calls were adopted from that table, with D and trimming inferred from the DNA. Among roughly 120,000 clones listed, less than 85% were seen once.

This sequence was found in a man aged 50 to 60 with acute or convalescent COVID-19. The chain joins TRBV6-1 to TRBJ2-7, with 9 bases aligning to TRBD1. Material: peripheral blood. The CDR3 DNA follows: TGTGCCAGCAGTGAAGGGACAGGGGTCTTCGAGCAGTACTTC. It encodes CASSEGTGVFEQYF.